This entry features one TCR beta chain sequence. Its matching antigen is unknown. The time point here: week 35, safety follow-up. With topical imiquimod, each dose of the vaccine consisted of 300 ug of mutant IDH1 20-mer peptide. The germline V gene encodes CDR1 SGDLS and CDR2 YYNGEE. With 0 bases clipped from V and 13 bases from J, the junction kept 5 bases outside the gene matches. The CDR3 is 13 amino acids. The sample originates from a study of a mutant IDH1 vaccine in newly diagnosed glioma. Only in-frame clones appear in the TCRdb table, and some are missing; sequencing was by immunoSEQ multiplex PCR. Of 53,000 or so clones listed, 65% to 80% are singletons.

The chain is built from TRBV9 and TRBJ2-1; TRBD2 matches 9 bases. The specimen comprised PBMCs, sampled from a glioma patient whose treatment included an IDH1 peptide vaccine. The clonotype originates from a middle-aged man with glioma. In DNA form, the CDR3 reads TGTGCCAGCAGCGTAGAGGGACTAGCTTTTCAGTTCTTC. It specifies CASSVEGLAFQFF.